These T cell receptor beta chains were read from a single sample in a study of shared clonotypes between healthy human individuals. TCRdb's table, derived via immunoSEQ multiplex PCR, lists solely in-frame clones and lacks some. The table records around 2,000,000 clones, about 95% of them present only once. The sequenced sample consisted of naive CD8+ T cells sorted from blood. All receptors come from a young man in good health. CDR3s leave out the opening cysteine and the closing phenylalanine or tryptophan. Fields, in order: clone size, V gene, D gene, CDR3 protein. The D gene is left open where the match is weak. Clone size, where shown, is once, few, many, or a class for clones that have expanded.

size: .
V: TRBV11-2
D: TRBD2
CDR3: ASLRAGGDAGEQY

size: .
V: TRBV25-1
D: TRBD2
CDR3: ASSEDIAGGDNEQF

size: .
V: TRBV6-5
D: .
CDR3: ASKGNTEAF

size: .
V: TRBV2
D: .
CDR3: ASSEVQDNSYEQY

size: .
V: TRBV11-2
D: .
CDR3: ASSLEAQPLSEQY

size: .
V: TRBV4-1
D: TRBD1
CDR3: ASSRDRWNEQY

size: .
V: TRBV28
D: .
CDR3: AIDDLRGAEAF

size: .
V: TRBV13
D: .
CDR3: ASSFSGRPYEQY

size: once
V: TRBV5-4
D: .
CDR3: ASSAGAEAF

size: .
V: TRBV23-1
D: .
CDR3: ASSQKETQY

size: once
V: TRBV14
D: .
CDR3: ASSPESSYEQY

size: .
V: TRBV7-3
D: TRBD1
CDR3: ASKLGTGHNEQF

size: .
V: TRBV5-5
D: .
CDR3: ASSLVGGPYGYT

size: .
V: TRBV6-5
D: .
CDR3: ASSVLPDSNYGYT

size: once
V: TRBV7-9
D: .
CDR3: ASSPVRGDTEAF

size: .
V: TRBV21-1
D: .
CDR3: ASSSEGGTDTQY

size: few
V: TRBV27
D: .
CDR3: ASSLHYSNQPQH

size: .
V: TRBV11-2
D: TRBD1
CDR3: ASSQTGGTDTQY

size: .
V: TRBV6-5
D: .
CDR3: ASSSRGEGEKLF

size: .
V: TRBV7-9
D: .
CDR3: ASSLVSVGPYNEQF

size: .
V: TRBV28
D: .
CDR3: ASNHQGQNYEQY

size: once
V: TRBV2
D: .
CDR3: ASSEYWGYVQY

size: .
V: TRBV11-3
D: TRBD1
CDR3: ASSLEQGGWTEAF

size: .
V: TRBV30
D: TRBD1
CDR3: AWMQDRWNYNSPLH

size: .
V: TRBV6-5
D: .
CDR3: ATQPGPGNTIY

size: .
V: TRBV9
D: TRBD2
CDR3: ASSLGTSGVSSYEQY